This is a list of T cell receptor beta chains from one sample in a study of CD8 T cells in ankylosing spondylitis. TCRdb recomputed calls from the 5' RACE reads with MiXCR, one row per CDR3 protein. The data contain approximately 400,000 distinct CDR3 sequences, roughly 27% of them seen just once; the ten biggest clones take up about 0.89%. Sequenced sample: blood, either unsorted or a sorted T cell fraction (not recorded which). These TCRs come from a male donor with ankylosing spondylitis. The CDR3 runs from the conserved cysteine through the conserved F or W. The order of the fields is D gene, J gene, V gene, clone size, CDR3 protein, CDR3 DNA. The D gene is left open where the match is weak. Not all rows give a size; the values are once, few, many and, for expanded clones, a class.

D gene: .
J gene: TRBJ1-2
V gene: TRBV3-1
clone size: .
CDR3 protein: CASSQDTGAVRGYTF
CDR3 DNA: TGTGCCAGCAGCCAAGATACGGGGGCAGTTCGTGGCTACACCTTC

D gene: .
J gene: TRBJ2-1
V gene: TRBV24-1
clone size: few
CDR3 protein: CATSDASPEFSYNEQFF
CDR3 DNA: TGTGCCACCAGTGATGCTAGCCCTGAATTCTCCTACAATGAGCAGTTCTTC

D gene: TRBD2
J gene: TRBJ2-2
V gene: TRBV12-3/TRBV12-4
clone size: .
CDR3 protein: CASNPPGTSGSFTGELFF
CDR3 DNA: TGTGCCAGCAACCCACCCGGGACTAGCGGGAGTTTTACCGGGGAGCTGTTTTTT

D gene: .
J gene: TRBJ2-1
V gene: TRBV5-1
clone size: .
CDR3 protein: CASSAYSYNEQFF
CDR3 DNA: TGCGCCAGCAGCGCCTACTCCTACAATGAGCAGTTCTTC

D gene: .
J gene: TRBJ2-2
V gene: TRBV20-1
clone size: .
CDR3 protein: CSASRTLNTGELFF
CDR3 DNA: TGCAGTGCTAGCCGGACCCTGAACACCGGGGAGCTGTTTTTT

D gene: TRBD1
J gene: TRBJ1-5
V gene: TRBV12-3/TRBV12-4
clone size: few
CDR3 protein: CASSGTGSFQPQHF
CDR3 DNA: TGTGCCAGCAGCGGGACAGGGTCGTTTCAGCCCCAGCATTTT

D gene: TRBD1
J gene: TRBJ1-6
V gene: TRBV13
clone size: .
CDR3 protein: CASSDRVGSPLHF
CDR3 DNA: TGTGCCAGCAGCGACAGGGTGGGGTCACCCCTCCACTTT

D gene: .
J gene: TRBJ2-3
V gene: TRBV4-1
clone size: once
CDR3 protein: CASSQDYPIEGTQYF
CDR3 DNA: TGCGCCAGCAGCCAAGACTACCCAATCGAGGGGACGCAGTATTTT

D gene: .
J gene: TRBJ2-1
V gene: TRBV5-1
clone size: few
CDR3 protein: CASSLGGLEQFF
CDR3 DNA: TGCGCCAGCAGCTTGGGAGGGCTTGAGCAGTTCTTC

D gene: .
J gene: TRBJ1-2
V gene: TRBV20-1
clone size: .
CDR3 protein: CSARDPAHYGYTF
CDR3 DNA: TGCAGTGCTAGAGACCCTGCCCACTATGGCTACACCTTC

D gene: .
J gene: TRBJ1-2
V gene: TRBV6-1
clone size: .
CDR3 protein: CASSTPGGRYGYTF
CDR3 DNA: TGTGCCAGCAGTACCCCTGGAGGGCGCTATGGCTACACCTTC

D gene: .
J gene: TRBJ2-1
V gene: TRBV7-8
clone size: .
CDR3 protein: CASSQEEGSGEQFF
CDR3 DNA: TGTGCCAGCAGCCAAGAAGAGGGGTCTGGAGAGCAGTTCTTC

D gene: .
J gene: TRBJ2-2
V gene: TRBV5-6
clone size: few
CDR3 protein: CASSIYSGTTNTGELFF
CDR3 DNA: TGTGCCAGCAGCATCTACTCCGGGACAACTAACACCGGGGAGCTGTTTTTT

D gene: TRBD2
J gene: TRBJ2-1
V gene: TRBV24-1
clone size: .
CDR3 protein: CATSALGTSGNPSEQFF
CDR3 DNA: TGTGCCACCAGTGCCCTAGGGACTAGCGGGAACCCTAGTGAGCAGTTCTTC

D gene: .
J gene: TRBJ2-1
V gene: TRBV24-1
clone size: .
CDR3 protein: CATSDLGPLGNEQFF
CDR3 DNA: TGTGCCACCAGTGATTTGGGTCCACTGGGCAATGAGCAGTTCTTC

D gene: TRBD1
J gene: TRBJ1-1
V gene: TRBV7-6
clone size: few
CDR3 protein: CASSRIPGQPNTEAFF
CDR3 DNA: TGTGCCAGCAGTCGGATTCCGGGACAGCCGAACACTGAAGCTTTCTTT

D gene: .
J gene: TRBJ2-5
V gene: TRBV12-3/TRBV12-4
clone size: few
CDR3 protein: CASSLVSSTETQYF
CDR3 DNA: TGTGCCAGCAGTTTAGTGTCCAGTACGGAGACCCAGTACTTC

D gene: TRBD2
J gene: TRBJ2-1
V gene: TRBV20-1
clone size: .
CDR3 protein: CSPREGRNEQFF
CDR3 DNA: TGCAGCCCGCGGGAGGGAAGAAATGAGCAGTTCTTC

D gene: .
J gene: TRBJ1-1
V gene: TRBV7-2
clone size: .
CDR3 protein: CASSLDLGPNTEAFF
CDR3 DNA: TGTGCCAGCAGCTTAGACCTGGGGCCGAACACTGAAGCTTTCTTT

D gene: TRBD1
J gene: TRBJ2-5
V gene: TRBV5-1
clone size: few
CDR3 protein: CASSLKPGQGGTQYF
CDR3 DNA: TGCGCCAGCAGCTTAAAACCGGGACAGGGGGGCACCCAGTACTTC

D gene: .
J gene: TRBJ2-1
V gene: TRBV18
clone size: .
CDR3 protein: CASGHSYHNEQFF
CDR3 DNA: TGTGCCAGCGGGCATTCGTACCACAATGAGCAGTTCTTC

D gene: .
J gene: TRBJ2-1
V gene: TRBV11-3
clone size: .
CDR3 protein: CASSLDSLARNEQFF
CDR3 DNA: TGTGCCAGCAGCTTAGATAGTCTAGCGAGGAATGAGCAGTTCTTC

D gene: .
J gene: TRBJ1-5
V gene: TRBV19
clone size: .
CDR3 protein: CASSIEAGPMQPQHF
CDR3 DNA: TGTGCCAGTAGTATTGAGGCCGGCCCCATGCAGCCCCAGCATTTT

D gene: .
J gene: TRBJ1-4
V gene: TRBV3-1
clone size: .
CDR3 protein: CASSTGYGEEKLFF
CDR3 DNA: TGTGCCAGCAGTACAGGGTACGGGGAGGAAAAACTGTTTTTT

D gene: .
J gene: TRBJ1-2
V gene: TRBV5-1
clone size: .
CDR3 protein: CASSLAVGDYGYTF
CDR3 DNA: TGCGCCAGCAGCTTGGCCGTAGGGGACTATGGCTACACCTTC

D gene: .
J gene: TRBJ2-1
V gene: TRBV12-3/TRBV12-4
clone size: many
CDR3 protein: CASSSDYNEQFF
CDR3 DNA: TGTGCCAGCAGCAGCGATTACAATGAGCAGTTCTTC

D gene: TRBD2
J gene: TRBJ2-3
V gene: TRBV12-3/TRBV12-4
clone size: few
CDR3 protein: CASSLRGGSYGRASDTQYF
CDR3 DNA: TGTGCCAGCAGTTTAAGAGGGGGGTCTTACGGGAGGGCCTCGGATACGCAGTATTTT

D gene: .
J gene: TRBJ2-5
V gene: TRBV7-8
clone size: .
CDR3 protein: CASSEAGRETQYF
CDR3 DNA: TGTGCCAGCAGCGAGGCGGGGAGAGAGACCCAGTACTTC